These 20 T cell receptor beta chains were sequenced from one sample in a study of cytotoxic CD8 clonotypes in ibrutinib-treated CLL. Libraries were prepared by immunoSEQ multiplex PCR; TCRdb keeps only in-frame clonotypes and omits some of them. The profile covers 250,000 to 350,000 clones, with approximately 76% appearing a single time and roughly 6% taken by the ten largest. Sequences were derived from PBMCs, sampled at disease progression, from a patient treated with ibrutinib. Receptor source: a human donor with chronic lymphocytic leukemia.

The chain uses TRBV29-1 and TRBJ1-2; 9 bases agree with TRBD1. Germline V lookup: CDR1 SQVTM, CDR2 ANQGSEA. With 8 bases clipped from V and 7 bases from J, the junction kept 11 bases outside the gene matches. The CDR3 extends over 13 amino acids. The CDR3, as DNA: TGCAGCACGTACTACAGGGGGCTGGTTGGCTACACCTTC. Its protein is CSTYYRGLVGYTF.

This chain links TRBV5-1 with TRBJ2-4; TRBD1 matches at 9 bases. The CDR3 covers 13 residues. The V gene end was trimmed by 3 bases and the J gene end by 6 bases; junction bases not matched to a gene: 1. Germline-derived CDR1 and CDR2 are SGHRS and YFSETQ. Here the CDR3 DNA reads TGCGCCAGCAGCTCGGACAGGGGAAACATTCAGTACTTC. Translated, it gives CASSSDRGNIQYF.

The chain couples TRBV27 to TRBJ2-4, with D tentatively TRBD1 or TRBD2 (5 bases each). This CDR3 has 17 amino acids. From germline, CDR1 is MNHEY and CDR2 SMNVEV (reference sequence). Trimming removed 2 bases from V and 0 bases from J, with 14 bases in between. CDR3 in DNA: TGTGCCAGCAGTTTACGGGGCCGAGCCGTAGCCAAAAACATTCAGTACTTC. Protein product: CASSLRGRAVAKNIQYF.

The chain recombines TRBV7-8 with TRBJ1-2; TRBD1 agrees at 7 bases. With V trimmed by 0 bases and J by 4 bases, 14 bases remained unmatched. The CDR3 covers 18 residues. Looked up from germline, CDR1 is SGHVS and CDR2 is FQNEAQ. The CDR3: CASSLAGVVDRWVYGYTF. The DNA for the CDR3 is TGTGCCAGCAGCTTAGCGGGGGTAGTGGACAGGTGGGTCTATGGCTACACCTTC.

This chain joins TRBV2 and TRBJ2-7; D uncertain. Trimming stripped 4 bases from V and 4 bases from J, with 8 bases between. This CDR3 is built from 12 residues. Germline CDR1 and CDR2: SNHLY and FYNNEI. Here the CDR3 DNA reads TGTGCCAGCAGTGTGTCGAGGTACGAGCAGTACTTC. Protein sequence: CASSVSRYEQYF.

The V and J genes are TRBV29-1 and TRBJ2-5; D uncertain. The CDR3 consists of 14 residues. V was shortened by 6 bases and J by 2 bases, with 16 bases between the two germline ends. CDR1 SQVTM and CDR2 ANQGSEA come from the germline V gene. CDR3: CSVLDEVRQETQYF. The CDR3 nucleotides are TGCAGCGTCCTTGATGAGGTCAGACAAGAGACCCAGTACTTC.

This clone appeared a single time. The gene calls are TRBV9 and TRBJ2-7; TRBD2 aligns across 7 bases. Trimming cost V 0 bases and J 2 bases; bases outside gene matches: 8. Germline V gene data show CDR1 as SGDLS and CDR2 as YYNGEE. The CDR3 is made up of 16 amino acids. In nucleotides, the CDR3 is TGTGCCAGCAGCGTAGGAGGAAGCGGGATGACCTACGAGCAGTACTTC. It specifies CASSVGGSGMTYEQYF.

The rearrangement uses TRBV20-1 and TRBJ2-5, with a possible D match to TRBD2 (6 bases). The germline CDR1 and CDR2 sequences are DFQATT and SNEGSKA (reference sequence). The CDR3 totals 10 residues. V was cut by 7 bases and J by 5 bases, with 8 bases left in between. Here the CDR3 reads CSVAGETQYF. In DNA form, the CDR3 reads TGCAGTGTGGCGGGGGAGACCCAGTACTTC.

The CDR3 protein is CASSPKPRGSTEAFF. The CDR3 DNA reads as TGTGCCAGCAGCCCAAAGCCCAGGGGAAGCACTGAAGCTTTCTTT. The chain joins TRBV11-1 to TRBJ1-1; D possibly corresponds to TRBD1 (6 bases). The CDR3 is made up of 15 amino acids. Trimming took off 5 bases at V and 4 bases at J, with 17 bases between the two ends. From germline, CDR1 is SGHAT and CDR2 FQDESV (reference sequence).

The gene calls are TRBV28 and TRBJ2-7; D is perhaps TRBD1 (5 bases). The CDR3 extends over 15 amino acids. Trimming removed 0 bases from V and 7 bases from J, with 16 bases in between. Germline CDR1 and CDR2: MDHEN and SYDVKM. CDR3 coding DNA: TGTGCCAGCAGTTTATGGTTGGCAGGGTTTGGGGAGCAGTACTTC. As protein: CASSLWLAGFGEQYF. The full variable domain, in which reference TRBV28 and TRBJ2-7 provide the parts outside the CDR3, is DVKVTQSSRYLVKRTGEKVFLECVQDMDHENMFWYRQDPGLGLRLIYFSYDVKMKEKGDIPEGYSVSREKKERFSLILESASTNQTSMYLCASSLWLAGFGEQYFGPGTRLTVT.

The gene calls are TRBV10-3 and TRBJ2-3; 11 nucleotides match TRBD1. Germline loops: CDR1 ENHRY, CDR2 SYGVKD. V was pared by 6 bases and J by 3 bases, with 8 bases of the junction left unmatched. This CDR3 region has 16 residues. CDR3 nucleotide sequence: TGTGCCATCAGGATGGGACAGGGGGTTGGAACAGATACGCAGTATTTT. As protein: CAIRMGQGVGTDTQYF.

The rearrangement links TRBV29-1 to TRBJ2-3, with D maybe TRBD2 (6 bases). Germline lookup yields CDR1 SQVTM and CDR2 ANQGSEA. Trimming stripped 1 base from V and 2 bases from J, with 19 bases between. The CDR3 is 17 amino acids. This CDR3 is CSVEGEDGSGYTDTQYF. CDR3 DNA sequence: TGCAGCGTTGAAGGGGAAGACGGGAGTGGCTACACAGATACGCAGTATTTT.

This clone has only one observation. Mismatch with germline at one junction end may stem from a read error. CDR3 residues: CASSLEHSHEQYF. CDR3 nucleotides: TGTGCCAGCAGCTTAGAACACTCCCACGAGCAGTACTTC. The chain recombines TRBV11-3 with TRBJ2-7; D not resolved. Germline V CDR1 and CDR2: SGHNT, YENEEA. This CDR3 region has 13 residues.

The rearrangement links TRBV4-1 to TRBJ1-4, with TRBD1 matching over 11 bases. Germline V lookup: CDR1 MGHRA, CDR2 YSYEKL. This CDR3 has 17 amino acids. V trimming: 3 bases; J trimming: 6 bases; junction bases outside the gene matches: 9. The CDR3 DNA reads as TGCGCCAGCAGCCACCCAGGACAGGGGGCTTTTGATGAAAAACTGTTTTTT. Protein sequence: CASSHPGQGAFDEKLFF.

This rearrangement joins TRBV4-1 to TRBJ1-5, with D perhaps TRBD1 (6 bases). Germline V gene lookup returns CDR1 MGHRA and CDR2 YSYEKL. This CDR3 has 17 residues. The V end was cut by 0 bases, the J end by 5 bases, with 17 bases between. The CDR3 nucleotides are TGCGCCAGCAGCCAAGATGGGCACACAGGGATCGATCAGCCCCAGCATTTT. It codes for CASSQDGHTGIDQPQHF.

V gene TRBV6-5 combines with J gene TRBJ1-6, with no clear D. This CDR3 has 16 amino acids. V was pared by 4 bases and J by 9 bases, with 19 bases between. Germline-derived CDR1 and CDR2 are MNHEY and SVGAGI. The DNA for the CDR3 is TGTGCCAGCAGTTTGATGACAAGATTCCCCGGTTCACCCCTCCACTTT. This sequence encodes CASSLMTRFPGSPLHF.

The CDR3 spells CASSPWNTDTQYF. The CDR3 bases are TGTGCCAGCAGCCCCTGGAACACAGATACGCAGTATTTT. This chain links TRBV11-1 with TRBJ2-3, with D hard to call. The V gene's germline CDR1 is SGHAT and CDR2 FQDESV (reference sequence). V was cut by 5 bases and J by 2 bases, with 8 bases left in between. The CDR3 loop spans 13 amino acids.

CDR3 amino acids: CASSYAPGHNEQFF. Written as DNA, the CDR3 is TGTGCCAGCAGTTACGCTCCTGGGCACAATGAGCAGTTCTTC. This chain connects TRBV6-6 to TRBJ2-1; unclear D gene. Per germline, CDR1 MNHNY and CDR2 SVGAGI (reference sequence). CDR3 length: 14 amino acids. Trimming pared 2 bases from V and 5 bases from J, leaving 10 bases between.

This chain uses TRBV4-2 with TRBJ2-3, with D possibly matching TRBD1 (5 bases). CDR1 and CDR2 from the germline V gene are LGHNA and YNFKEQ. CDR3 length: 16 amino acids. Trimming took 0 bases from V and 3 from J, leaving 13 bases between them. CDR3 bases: TGTGCCAGCAGCCAAGAGGGGCGGTCGTGGACAGATACGCAGTATTTT. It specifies CASSQEGRSWTDTQYF.

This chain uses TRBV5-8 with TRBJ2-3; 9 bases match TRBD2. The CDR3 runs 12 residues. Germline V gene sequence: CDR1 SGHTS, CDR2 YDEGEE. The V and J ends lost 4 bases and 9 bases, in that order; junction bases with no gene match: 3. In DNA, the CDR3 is TGTGCCAGCAGCCCGGGACTAGCCACGCAGTATTTT. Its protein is CASSPGLATQYF.